The source of this T cell receptor (beta chain) is a study of tumor-infiltrating lymphocytes in primary liver carcinoma. DNA and RNA were both co-extracted from approximately 20-30 mg of bulk tissue that had not been sorted. A note on this clonotype: A read error may explain this, as a much larger clone is one base away.

The junction had 24 bases not matched to a gene; V was cut back by 8 bases and J by 4 bases. This CDR3 region has 19 residues. The germline CDR1 and CDR2 sequences are MNHEY and SVGEGT. The investigators made TCR beta cDNA from about 510 ng total RNA, using a constant-region primer. Three nested multiplex PCR rounds, a slightly modified ARM-PCR, produced the libraries for TCR beta. Forward primers for TRBV1-TRBV30 and a C-beta reverse primer served the first two PCR rounds, at 10 cycles each. TCRdb itself ran the multiplex PCR reads through MiXCR, one entry per CDR3 protein. The sample shows approximately 100,000 distinct CDR3 sequences, about 70% of them seen only once.

This chain joins TRBV6-2 or TRBV6-3 and TRBJ2-7; 9 nucleotides line up with TRBD1. The sequencing sample was made of liver tumor tissue from sampling region 2. This sample's subset: tumor region T2, inferior pole. The TCR originated in an older woman with primary liver carcinoma and hepatitis B virus infection. The CDR3 reads CASAHQINLNRGRRYEQYF. CDR3 coding DNA: TGTGCCAGCGCGCACCAAATTAACCTAAACAGGGGGCGCCGATACGAGCAGTACTTC.